This T cell receptor (beta chain) was documented in a study of CD8+ T cells in alopecia areata. Across the whole study: Each day, treated patients took oral tofacitinib twice, at 5 to 10 mg per dose.

Study-wide points: Normal skin's resident alphabeta T cells are also sequenced in scalp samples. Scalp clonality and expanded CD8+ clones among the top 100 were significantly decreased by tofacitinib.

This clone occurred a few times. What it recognizes is unknown. Treatment given: oral pan-JAK inhibitor, 5-10 mg twice daily. Trimming stripped 0 bases from V and 2 bases from J, with 9 bases between. Germline lookup yields CDR1 SGHRS and CDR2 YFSETQ. The CDR3 runs 14 residues. cDNA prepared by RNA extraction and subsequent reverse transcription served as the template for sequencing. The method was immunoSEQ multiplex PCR; TCRdb's version includes in-frame clones alone and lacks a portion of them. The table has 98,000 or so clones, about 58% seen once. The source material was CD8+ T cells sorted from blood, sampled at week 4, from a patient treated with tofacitinib. The genes are TRBV5-1 and TRBJ2-7, with a tentative D call TRBD1 (5 bases). This receptor was identified in a human donor with alopecia areata. The CDR3 reads CASSLGWGPYEQYF. The DNA of the CDR3 is TGCGCCAGCAGCTTGGGATGGGGCCCCTACGAGCAGTACTTC.